This entry is about one T cell receptor (beta chain). What it recognizes is unknown. CDR1 is SGHDT, CDR2 YYEEEE, per germline. This CDR3 spans 15 amino acids. V gave up 1 base and J gave up 5 bases; unmatched junction bases: 5. This sample was taken from a study of cytomegalovirus exposure and HLA in healthy donors. Primers included in the PCR were 60 Vbeta and 13 Jbeta primers. This table comes from immunoSEQ multiplex PCR, and its TCRdb copy is limited to in-frame clones, with some not included. This listing includes some 82,000 clones. Study findings and constraints: Within an earlier analysis, most TCR beta V segments proved productive either about 90% or about 30% of the time. Further analysis, carried out later, found HLA-associated TCR beta chains more clonally expanded than equally common other chains. Owing to their indistinguishability, certain V segments, notably TRBV6-2 and TRBV6-3, were excluded.

V and J are TRBV5-6 and TRBJ2-1; 8 nucleotides line up with TRBD1. This sequence was found in a woman aged 30 to 39 in good health and CMV-seronegative. Material for sequencing was PBMCs. The CDR3 nucleotides are TGTGCCAGCAGCTTGTTGACAGGGGAGAACAATGAGCAGTTCTTC. Its protein product is CASSLLTGENNEQFF.